These 28 T cell receptor beta chains were sequenced from one sample in a study of blood T cell repertoires in COVID-19. Clones were read by immunoSEQ multiplex PCR, and TCRdb kept only the in-frame ones, dropping some. The table shows around 54,000 clones, with roughly 79% occurring only once. Sequencing input: peripheral blood. These receptors originate from a woman in her fifties or sixties with acute or convalescent COVID-19.

This clone was counted only a few times. The rearrangement joins TRBV6-5 to TRBJ2-5, with a tentative D call TRBD1 (6 bases). Germline V gives CDR1 MNHEY, CDR2 SVGAGI. The CDR3 loop spans 15 amino acids. V was trimmed by 2 bases and J by 1 base, leaving 11 bases between them. The CDR3 coding sequence is TGTGCCAGCAGTTACAGAGTAGGGGGCCAAGAGACCCAGTACTTC. Translated: CASSYRVGGQETQYF.

The chain joins TRBV18 to TRBJ2-6, with TRBD1 identical over 8 bases. CDR3 length: 16 amino acids. CDR1 is KGHSH, CDR2 LQKENI, per germline. V lost 6 bases and J lost 0; bases outside the gene matches: 4. The CDR3: CASSRQGNSGANVLTF. The CDR3 DNA sequence: TGTGCCAGCTCGAGACAGGGGAACTCTGGGGCCAACGTCCTGACTTTC.

The CDR3 spells CATPRDRGFYGYTF. DNA of the CDR3: TGTGCCACCCCACGGGACAGGGGCTTCTATGGCTACACCTTC. The chain recombines TRBV24-1 with TRBJ1-2; the match to TRBD1 covers 10 bases. J lost 4 bases, V lost 9 bases, and 7 bases had no gene match. The length of the CDR3 is 14 residues. Germline-derived CDR1 and CDR2 are KGHDR and SFDVKD.

The V and J genes are TRBV7-2 and TRBJ1-3, with a possible D match to TRBD1 (6 bases). CDR1 SGHTA and CDR2 FQGNSA come from the germline V gene. The CDR3 is made up of 16 amino acids. Trimming shortened V by 5 bases and J by 1 base, and 15 bases separated the two germline ends. The chain's CDR3 is CASSPQQGLSGNTIYF. The CDR3 DNA sequence: TGTGCCAGCAGCCCCCAACAGGGATTATCTGGAAACACCATATATTTT.

For the CDR3, the DNA is TGTGCCAGCACACCGCAGGGGATTTCGCCCCTCCACTTT. Translation: CASTPQGISPLHF. J is TRBJ1-6 and V is TRBV12-3 or TRBV12-4; D may be TRBD1 (6 bases). This CDR3 is built from 13 residues. V gave up 7 bases and J gave up 13 bases, with 17 bases separating them.

V gene TRBV11-1 combines with J gene TRBJ1-1; TRBD1 might be the D (5 bases). V was pared by 0 bases and J by 4 bases, with 12 bases between. The CDR3 spans 15 residues. Germline V gene data show CDR1 as SGHAT and CDR2 as FQDESV (reference sequence). The CDR3 DNA reads as TGTGCCAGCAGCTTAGCGCGGGGTAGGGGCACTGAAGCTTTCTTT. This translates into CASSLARGRGTEAFF.

On this clone: Other DNA sequences in this specimen translate into the identical CDR3. The chain recombines TRBV27 with TRBJ1-1; D gene unclear. The V end was cut by 2 bases, the J end by 4 bases, with 8 bases between. Germline V gene data show CDR1 as MNHEY and CDR2 as SMNVEV (reference sequence). CDR3 length: 13 amino acids. Here the CDR3 reads CASSLRVSTEAFF. CDR3 in DNA: TGTGCCAGCAGTTTACGGGTCAGCACTGAAGCTTTCTTT.

The chain carries TRBV5-1 and TRBJ2-7; 8 bases are shared with TRBD1. The CDR3 runs 15 residues. Unmatched junction bases numbered 7, after V lost 0 bases and J lost 5 bases. Germline V gives CDR1 SGHRS, CDR2 YFSETQ. The CDR3 bases are TGCGCCAGCAGCTTGGCGGGCGCAGGGGGCGACGAGCAGTACTTC. Its protein is CASSLAGAGGDEQYF. The variable domain in full, with the rest retrieved from reference TRBV5-1 and TRBJ2-7, is KAGVTQTPRYLIKTRGQQVTLSCSPISGHRSVSWYQQTPGQGLQFLFEYFSETQRNKGNFPGRFSGRQFSNSRSEMNVSTLELGDSALYLCASSLAGAGGDEQYFGPGTRLTVT.

In its sample, this clone was seen a few times. The chain has TRBV7-8 and TRBJ1-2; 7 bases agree with TRBD1. V lost 1 base and J lost 6; bases outside the gene matches: 14. CDR1 and CDR2 (germline): SGHVS, FQNEAQ. This CDR3 comprises 17 residues. The CDR3 protein is CASSLDWQGESGDGYTF. In nucleotides, the CDR3 is TGTGCCAGCAGCTTAGATTGGCAGGGGGAATCTGGTGATGGCTACACCTTC.

J is TRBJ2-7 and V is TRBV19; TRBD1 matches at 7 bases. Germline lookup yields CDR1 LNHDA and CDR2 SQIVND (reference sequence). J gave up 5 bases and V 7 bases, and 8 bases lay outside the gene matches. CDR3 length equals 13 residues. This CDR3 reads CASKDTGVDEQYF. Written as DNA, the CDR3 is TGTGCCAGTAAAGATACAGGGGTGGACGAGCAGTACTTC.

This clone was observed once. The chain is built from TRBV6-1 and TRBJ1-5; no clear D. Trimming shortened V by 2 bases and J by 0 bases, and 2 bases separated the two germline ends. The CDR3 is made up of 13 amino acids. CDR1 and CDR2 (germline): MNHNS, SASEGT. CDR3 amino acids: CASSEYSNQPQHF. As DNA, the CDR3 is TGTGCCAGCAGTGAATATAGCAATCAGCCCCAGCATTTT.

This clone was seen a handful of times. V usage is TRBV7-9 and J usage is TRBJ2-2; D call uncertain. V was shortened by 2 bases and J by 7 bases, with 5 bases between the two germline ends. Germline values: CDR1 SEHNR, CDR2 FQNEAQ (reference sequence). This CDR3 contains 12 residues. CDR3 loop: CASSLNSGELFF. In DNA, the CDR3 is TGTGCCAGCAGCTTAAATAGCGGGGAGCTGTTTTTT.

This sequence joins TRBV30 and TRBJ1-6; a possible D gene is TRBD1 (6 bases). The V and J ends lost 5 bases and 6 bases respectively, with 11 bases between them. Looked up from germline, CDR1 is GTSNPN and CDR2 is SVGIG (reference sequence). The CDR3 has 13 amino acids. CDR3: CAWGGTSNSPLHF. CDR3 sequence (DNA): TGTGCCTGGGGCGGGACATCTAATTCACCCCTCCACTTT. The whole variable domain, filled in from reference TRBV30 and TRBJ1-6, reads SQTIHQWPATLVQPVGSPLSLECTVEGTSNPNLYWYRQAAGRGLQLLFYSVGIGQISSEVPQNLSASRPQDRQFILSSKKLLLSDSGFYLCAWGGTSNSPLHFGNGTRLTVT.

This chain joins TRBV14 and TRBJ1-4, with D possibly TRBD1 on 5 matching bases. Trimming left V 3 bases short and J 6 bases short, with 8 bases between. The CDR3 extends over 13 amino acids. Germline-derived CDR1 and CDR2 are SGHDN and FVKESK. CDR3 coding DNA: TGTGCCAGCAGCCATTTGACAGATGAAAAACTGTTTTTT. This gives the protein CASSHLTDEKLFF. The full variable domain, completed using reference TRBV14 and TRBJ1-4, is EAGVTQFPSHSVIEKGQTVTLRCDPISGHDNLYWYRRVMGKEIKFLLHFVKESKQDESGMPNNRFLAERTGGTYSTLKVQPAELEDSGVYFCASSHLTDEKLFFGSGTQLSVL.

Here the CDR3 reads CASSLLGLAGPYEQYF. The CDR3 DNA is TGTGCCAGCAGCTTATTAGGCCTAGCGGGGCCCTACGAGCAGTACTTC. The rearrangement uses TRBV7-2 and TRBJ2-7; TRBD2 matches 9 bases. The CDR3 totals 16 residues. In germline, CDR1 is SGHTA, CDR2 FQGNSA. Trimming at V came to 2 bases and at J to 2 bases, leaving 7 bases not matched to a gene.

The chain is built from TRBV5-5 and TRBJ1-2; D possibly corresponds to TRBD1 (5 bases). Germline V lookup: CDR1 SGHKS, CDR2 YYEKEE (reference sequence). The length of the CDR3 is 13 residues. V was clipped by 4 bases and J by 5 bases, with 12 bases between them. CDR3 region: CASSPLRGYGYTF. For the CDR3, the DNA is TGTGCCAGCAGCCCCCTTCGGGGGTATGGCTACACCTTC.

In this sample, this clone turned up a few times. The rearrangement uses TRBV9 and TRBJ2-7; 9 bases fit TRBD1. The V segment lost 0 bases and the J segment 4 bases; nucleotides outside the gene matches: 2. Germline V lookup: CDR1 SGDLS, CDR2 YYNGEE. The CDR3 runs 14 residues. The CDR3 DNA reads TGTGCCAGCAGCGTAGAGGGACAGGGTTACGAGCAGTACTTC. Translated, it gives CASSVEGQGYEQYF.

The chain joins TRBV7-8 to TRBJ2-1; TRBD2 agrees at 7 bases. The length of the CDR3 is 15 residues. Germline CDR1 SGHVS, CDR2 FQNEAQ. The junction had 10 bases not matched to a gene; V was cut back by 5 bases and J by 6 bases. The CDR3 spells CASSRQSGASNEQFF. The CDR3 DNA reads as TGTGCCAGCAGCCGCCAGAGCGGGGCATCCAATGAGCAGTTCTTC.

The V gene is TRBV5-1, the J gene TRBJ1-2, with TRBD1 matching over 8 bases. V shed 0 bases and J 7 bases; nucleotides not matched to a gene: 14. Germline assignment: CDR1 SGHRS and CDR2 YFSETQ. The CDR3 length is 17 residues. The CDR3 DNA follows: TGCGCCAGCAGCTTGGCGACAGGGGCCCTGCTGGGGGGTGGCTACACCTTC. The encoded protein is CASSLATGALLGGGYTF.

The chain recombines TRBV7-2 with TRBJ1-3; 11 bases map to TRBD1. V lost 5 bases and J lost 4; bases outside the gene matches: 7. The length of the CDR3 is 16 residues. Germline V gene sequence: CDR1 SGHTA, CDR2 FQGNSA. Here the CDR3 reads CASSPRTGGGGNTIYF. In DNA, the CDR3 is TGTGCCAGCAGCCCCCGGACAGGGGGCGGCGGAAACACCATATATTTT.

J is TRBJ1-4 and V is TRBV4-1; D ambiguous. There are 12 residues in the CDR3. Trimming cost V 4 bases and J 8 bases, with 8 bases left between them. Germline V gene lookup returns CDR1 MGHRA and CDR2 YSYEKL. In nucleotides, the CDR3 is TGCGCCAGCAGCCCGCAGAGGGAAAAACTGTTTTTT. Protein sequence: CASSPQREKLFF.

This clone has only one observation. The genes are TRBV5-5 and TRBJ1-3; 8 bases align to TRBD1. Germline V gene sequence: CDR1 SGHKS, CDR2 YYEKEE (reference sequence). Unmatched junction bases numbered 6, after V lost 0 bases and J lost 7 bases. The length of the CDR3 is 15 residues. The CDR3 DNA follows: TGTGCCAGCAGCTTGGAACAGGGGGGCTGGAACACCATATATTTT. Amino acid sequence: CASSLEQGGWNTIYF.

The V call is TRBV6-6, the J call TRBJ1-2, with 8 bases fitting TRBD1. Germline V gene sequence: CDR1 MNHNY, CDR2 SVGAGI (reference sequence). The CDR3 consists of 14 residues. V was clipped by 6 bases and J by 4 bases; unmatched bases: 7. The CDR3 spells CASSGTTGAYGYTF. The CDR3 DNA follows: TGTGCCAGCAGCGGGACGACAGGGGCCTATGGCTACACCTTC.

The chain has TRBV14 and TRBJ1-1, with D perhaps TRBD1 (5 bases). The CDR3 extends over 13 amino acids. Trimming pared 0 bases from V and 5 bases from J, leaving 7 bases between. Germline CDR1 reads SGHDN; CDR2 reads FVKESK. Here the CDR3 DNA reads TGTGCCAGCAGCCAAGACAGACAGACTGAAGCTTTCTTT. Residues: CASSQDRQTEAFF.

This chain uses TRBV28 with TRBJ2-5; D not resolved. The germline V gene encodes CDR1 MDHEN and CDR2 SYDVKM. The V end lost 6 bases, the J end lost 4 bases, and 12 bases lay between the germline ends. This CDR3 has 13 amino acids. The CDR3 loop reads CASSTPSVETQYF. The CDR3 DNA is TGTGCCAGCAGCACACCTTCAGTAGAGACCCAGTACTTC.

The genes are TRBV28 and TRBJ2-1, with D tentatively TRBD2 (5 bases). The V end lost 3 bases, the J end lost 7 bases, and 7 bases lay between the germline ends. The germline V gene encodes CDR1 MDHEN and CDR2 SYDVKM. The CDR3 has 12 amino acids. The CDR3 region has the DNA TGTGCCAGCAGTTTGGAGGTTAATGAGCAGTTCTTC. Its protein is CASSLEVNEQFF.

CDR3 amino acids: CSVDRGSAEAFF. DNA for the CDR3: TGCAGCGTAGACAGGGGGTCGGCTGAAGCTTTCTTT. This rearrangement joins TRBV29-1 to TRBJ1-1; 9 positions agree with TRBD1. The trim removed 6 bases at V and 6 bases at J, leaving 5 bases unmatched. This CDR3 has 12 amino acids. In germline, CDR1 is SQVTM, CDR2 ANQGSEA.

The chain links TRBV5-4 to TRBJ2-5; TRBD2 aligns across 15 bases. Trimming cost V 2 bases and J 5 bases; bases outside gene matches: 4. Per germline, CDR1 SGHNT and CDR2 YYREEE (reference sequence). The CDR3 is made up of 16 amino acids. DNA of the CDR3: TGTGCCAGCAGCTTACCCGGGACTAGCGGGAGGGAGACCCAGTACTTC. It encodes CASSLPGTSGRETQYF. Supplemented by reference TRBV5-4 and TRBJ2-5, the full variable domain reads ETGVTQSPTHLIKTRGQQVTLRCSSQSGHNTVSWYQQALGQGPQFIFQYYREEENGRGNFPPRFSGLQFPNYSSELNVNALELDDSALYLCASSLPGTSGRETQYFGPGTRLLVL.